A selection of T cell receptor beta chains follows, all from one sample in a study of T cell repertoires in cytomegalovirus infection. TCRdb recomputed calls from the reads with MiXCR, one row per CDR3 protein. Here the sample spans under 250,000 distinct CDR3 sequences, roughly an eighth being singletons. Input material: PBMCs. Source of these receptors: a human donor in good health (CMV status not recorded). Some clones in this sample may be carry-over from other donors' samples. CDR3s leave out the opening cysteine and the closing phenylalanine or tryptophan. Each record gives: J gene, V gene, clone size, CDR3 protein. Clone sizes are shown as once, few or many counts, or a class when the clone is expanded.

TRBJ2-1 | TRBV11-3 | many | ASSLGTGKGEGNEQF
TRBJ2-5 | TRBV5-1 | many | ASNLNRGRIDQETQY
TRBJ1-6 | TRBV7-2 | many | ASTQWPGSGNSPLH
TRBJ2-7 | TRBV3-1 | many | ASSQGSSYEQY
TRBJ2-7 | TRBV10-3 | many | AIQGDTTYEQY
TRBJ1-5 | TRBV19 | many | ASSPLNQPQH
TRBJ1-1 | TRBV11-1 | few | ASSLRVRSTEAF
TRBJ2-2 | TRBV4-3 | many | ASSQDLQAGTNTGELF
TRBJ1-3 | TRBV7-2 | many | ASSLTAGNTIY
TRBJ1-1 | TRBV7-2 | many | ASGPGGTEAF